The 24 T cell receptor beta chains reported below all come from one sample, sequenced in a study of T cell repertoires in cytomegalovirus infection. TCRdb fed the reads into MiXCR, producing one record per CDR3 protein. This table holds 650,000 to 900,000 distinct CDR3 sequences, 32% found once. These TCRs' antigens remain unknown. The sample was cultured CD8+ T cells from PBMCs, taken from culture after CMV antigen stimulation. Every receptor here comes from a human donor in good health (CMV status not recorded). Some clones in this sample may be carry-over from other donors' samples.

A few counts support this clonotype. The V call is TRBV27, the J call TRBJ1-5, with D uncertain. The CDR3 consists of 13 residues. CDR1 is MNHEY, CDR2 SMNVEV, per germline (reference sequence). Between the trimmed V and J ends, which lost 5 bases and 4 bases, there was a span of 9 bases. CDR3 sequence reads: CASSTDRNQPQHF. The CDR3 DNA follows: TGTGCCAGCAGTACCGATAGGAATCAGCCCCAGCATTTT.

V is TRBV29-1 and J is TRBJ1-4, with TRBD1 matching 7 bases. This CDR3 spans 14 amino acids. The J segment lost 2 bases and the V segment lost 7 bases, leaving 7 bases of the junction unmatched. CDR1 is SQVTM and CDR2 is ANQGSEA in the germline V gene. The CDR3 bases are TGCAGCGCCCTCGTGACAGGGACTAATGAAAAACTGTTTTTT. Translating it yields CSALVTGTNEKLFF.

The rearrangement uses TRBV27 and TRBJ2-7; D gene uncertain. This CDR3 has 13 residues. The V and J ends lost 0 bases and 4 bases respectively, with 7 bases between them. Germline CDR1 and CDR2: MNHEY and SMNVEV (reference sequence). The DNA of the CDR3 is TGTGCCAGCAGTTTATCGAAGATTTACGAGCAGTACTTC. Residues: CASSLSKIYEQYF.

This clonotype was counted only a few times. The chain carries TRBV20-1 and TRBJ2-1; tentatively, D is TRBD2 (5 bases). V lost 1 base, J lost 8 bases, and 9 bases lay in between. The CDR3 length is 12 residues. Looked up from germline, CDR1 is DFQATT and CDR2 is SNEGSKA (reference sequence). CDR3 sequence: CSARVGSYEQFF. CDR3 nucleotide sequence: TGCAGTGCTAGAGTAGGGAGCTATGAGCAGTTCTTC.

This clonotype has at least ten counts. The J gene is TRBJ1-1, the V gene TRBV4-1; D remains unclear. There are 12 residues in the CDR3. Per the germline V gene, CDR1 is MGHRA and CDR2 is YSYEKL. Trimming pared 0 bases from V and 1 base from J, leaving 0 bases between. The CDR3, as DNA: TGCGCCAGCAGCCAAGAGAACACTGAAGCTTTCTTT. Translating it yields CASSQENTEAFF.

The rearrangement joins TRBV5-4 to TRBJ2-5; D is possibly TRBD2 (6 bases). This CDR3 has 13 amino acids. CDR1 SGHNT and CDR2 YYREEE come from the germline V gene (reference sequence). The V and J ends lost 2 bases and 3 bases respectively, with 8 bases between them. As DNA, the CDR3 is TGTGCCAGCAGCTTCATAGCGGAAGAGACCCAGTACTTC. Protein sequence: CASSFIAEETQYF.

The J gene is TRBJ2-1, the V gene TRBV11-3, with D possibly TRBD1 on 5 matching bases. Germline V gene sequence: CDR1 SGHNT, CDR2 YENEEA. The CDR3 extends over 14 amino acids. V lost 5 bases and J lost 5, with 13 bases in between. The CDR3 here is CASSPSQGNNEQFF. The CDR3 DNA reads TGTGCCAGCAGCCCGTCGCAGGGTAACAATGAGCAGTTCTTC.

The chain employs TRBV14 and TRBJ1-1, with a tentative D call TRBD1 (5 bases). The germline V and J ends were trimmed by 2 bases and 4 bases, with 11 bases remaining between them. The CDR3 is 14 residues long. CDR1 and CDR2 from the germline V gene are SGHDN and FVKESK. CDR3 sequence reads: CASSQTDRATEAFF. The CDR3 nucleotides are TGTGCCAGCAGCCAAACCGACAGAGCCACTGAAGCTTTCTTT.

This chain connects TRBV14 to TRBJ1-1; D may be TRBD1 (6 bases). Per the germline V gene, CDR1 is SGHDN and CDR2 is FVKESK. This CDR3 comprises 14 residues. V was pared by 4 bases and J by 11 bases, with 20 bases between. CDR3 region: CASSLGRGWASAFF. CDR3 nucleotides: TGTGCCAGCAGCCTTGGCAGGGGATGGGCTTCGGCTTTCTTT.

DNA of the CDR3: TGTGCCAGCAGCGAAATATCCCAGGGGGCATGGGGCACTGAAGCTTTCTTT. Protein product: CASSEISQGAWGTEAFF. The chain combines TRBV6-1 with TRBJ1-1, with 8 nucleotides matching TRBD1. J lost 4 bases, V lost 6 bases, and 16 bases had no gene match. CDR3 length equals 17 residues. Looked up from germline, CDR1 is MNHNS and CDR2 is SASEGT.

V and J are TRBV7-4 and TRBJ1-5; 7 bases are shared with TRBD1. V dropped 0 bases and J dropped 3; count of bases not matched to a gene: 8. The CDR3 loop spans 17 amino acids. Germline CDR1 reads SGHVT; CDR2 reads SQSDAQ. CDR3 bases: TGTGCCAGCAGCTTAGCGCATCAGGGGGACACCAATCAGCCCCAGCATTTT. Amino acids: CASSLAHQGDTNQPQHF.

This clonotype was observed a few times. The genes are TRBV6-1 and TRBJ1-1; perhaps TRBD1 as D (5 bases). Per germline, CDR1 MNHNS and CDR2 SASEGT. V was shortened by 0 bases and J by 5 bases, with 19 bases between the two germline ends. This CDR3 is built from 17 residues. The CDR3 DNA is TGTGCCAGCAGTGAAGCCCTAAAGGGTGGCCGGGGGACTGAAGCTTTCTTT. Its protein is CASSEALKGGRGTEAFF.

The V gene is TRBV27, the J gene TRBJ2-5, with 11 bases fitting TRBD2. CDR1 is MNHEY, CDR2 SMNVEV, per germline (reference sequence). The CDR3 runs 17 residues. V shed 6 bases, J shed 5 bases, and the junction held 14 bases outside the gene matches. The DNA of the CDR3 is TGTGCCAGCAGGATCCTAGCGGGGGGCCCCTCCGTGGAGACCCAGTACTTC. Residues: CASRILAGGPSVETQYF.

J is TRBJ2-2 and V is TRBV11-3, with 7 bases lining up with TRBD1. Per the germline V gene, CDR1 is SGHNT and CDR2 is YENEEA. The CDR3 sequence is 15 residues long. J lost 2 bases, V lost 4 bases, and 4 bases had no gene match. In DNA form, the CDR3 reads TGTGCCAGCAGCTACCGGGACAGCAACACCGGGGAGCTGTTTTTT. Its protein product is CASSYRDSNTGELFF.

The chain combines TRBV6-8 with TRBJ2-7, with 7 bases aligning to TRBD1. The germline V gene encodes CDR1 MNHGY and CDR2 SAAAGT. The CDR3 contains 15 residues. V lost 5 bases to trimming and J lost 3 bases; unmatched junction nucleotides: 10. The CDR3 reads CASSATTGTNYEQYV. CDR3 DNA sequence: TGTGCCAGCAGTGCAACGACAGGGACCAACTACGAGCAGTACGTC.

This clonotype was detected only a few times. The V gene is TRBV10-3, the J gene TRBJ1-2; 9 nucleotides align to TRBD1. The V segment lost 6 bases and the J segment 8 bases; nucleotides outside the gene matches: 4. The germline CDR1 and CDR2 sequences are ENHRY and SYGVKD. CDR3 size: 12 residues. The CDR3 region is CAIRQGAQGYTF. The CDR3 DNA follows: TGTGCCATCAGACAGGGGGCGCAGGGCTACACCTTC.

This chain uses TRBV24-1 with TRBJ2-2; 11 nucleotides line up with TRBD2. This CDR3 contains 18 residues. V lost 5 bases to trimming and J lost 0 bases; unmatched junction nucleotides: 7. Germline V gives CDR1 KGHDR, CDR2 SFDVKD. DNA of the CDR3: TGTGCCACCAGTGCTCCGGGACTAGCGGACGCGAACACCGGGGAGCTGTTTTTT. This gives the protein CATSAPGLADANTGELFF.

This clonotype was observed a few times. In nucleotides, the CDR3 is TGTGCCAGCAGCTCCCCCCTTGAGCAATTAACTTACAATGAGCAGTTCTTC. Amino acids: CASSSPLEQLTYNEQFF. The J gene is TRBJ2-1, the V gene TRBV11-2; D is unclear. V was pared by 4 bases and J by 4 bases, with 20 bases between. This CDR3 region has 17 residues. The germline CDR1 and CDR2 sequences are SGHAT and FQNNGV.

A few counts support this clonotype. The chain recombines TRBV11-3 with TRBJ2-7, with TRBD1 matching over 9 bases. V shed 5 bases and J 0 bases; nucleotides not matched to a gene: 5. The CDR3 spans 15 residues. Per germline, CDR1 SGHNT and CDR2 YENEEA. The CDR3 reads CASSPGTGISYEQYF. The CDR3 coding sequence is TGTGCCAGCAGCCCCGGGACAGGGATCTCCTACGAGCAGTACTTC. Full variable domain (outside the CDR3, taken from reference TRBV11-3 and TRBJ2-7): EAGVVQSPRYKIIEKKQPVAFWCNPISGHNTLYWYLQNLGQGPELLIRYENEEAVDDSQLPKDRFSAERLKGVDSTLKIQPAELGDSAVYLCASSPGTGISYEQYFGPGTRLTVT.

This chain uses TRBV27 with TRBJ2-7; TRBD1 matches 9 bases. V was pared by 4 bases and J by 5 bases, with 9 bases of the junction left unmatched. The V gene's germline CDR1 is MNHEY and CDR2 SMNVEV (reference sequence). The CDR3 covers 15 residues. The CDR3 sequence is CASSSPGTGLHEQYF. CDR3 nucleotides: TGTGCCAGCAGTTCCCCCGGGACAGGGCTACACGAGCAGTACTTC.

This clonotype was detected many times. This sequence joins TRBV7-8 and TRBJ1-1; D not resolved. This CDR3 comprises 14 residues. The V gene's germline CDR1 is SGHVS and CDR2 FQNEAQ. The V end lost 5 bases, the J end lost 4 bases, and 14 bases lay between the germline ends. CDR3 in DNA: TGTGCCAGCAGCCGATTCGCGACGGGCACTGAAGCTTTCTTT. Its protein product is CASSRFATGTEAFF. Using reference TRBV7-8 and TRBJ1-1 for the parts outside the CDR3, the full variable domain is GAGVSQSPRYKVAKRGQDVALRCDPISGHVSLFWYQQALGQGPEFLTYFQNEAQLDKSGLPSDRFFAERPEGSVSTLKIQRTQQEDSAVYLCASSRFATGTEAFFGQGTRLTVV.

This CDR3 reads CASSHRAQPGGETQYF. In DNA, the CDR3 is TGCGCCAGCAGCCATCGCGCTCAACCTGGTGGGGAGACCCAGTACTTC. The chain recombines TRBV4-1 with TRBJ2-5; no clear D. With 3 bases removed from V and 5 bases from J, the gap between germline ends came to 19 bases. Germline assignment: CDR1 MGHRA and CDR2 YSYEKL. There are 16 residues in the CDR3.

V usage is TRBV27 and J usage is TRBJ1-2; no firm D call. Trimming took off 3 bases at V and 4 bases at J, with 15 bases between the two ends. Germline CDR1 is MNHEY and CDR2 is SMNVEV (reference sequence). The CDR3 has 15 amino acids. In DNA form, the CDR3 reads TGTGCCAGCAGTTTTGGGCAGGCGGGAGGCTATGGCTACACCTTC. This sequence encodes CASSFGQAGGYGYTF.

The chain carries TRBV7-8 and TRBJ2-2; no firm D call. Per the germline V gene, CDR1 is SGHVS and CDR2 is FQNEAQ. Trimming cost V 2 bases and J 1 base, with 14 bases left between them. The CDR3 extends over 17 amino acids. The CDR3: CASSLRPRDGNTGELFF. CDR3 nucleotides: TGTGCCAGCAGCTTACGGCCCCGCGACGGGAACACCGGGGAGCTGTTTTTT.